This TCR beta chain is drawn from a study of cytomegalovirus exposure and HLA in healthy donors. Study as a whole: One earlier analysis, a look at 150 million to 200 million T cells, found 117 million unique TCR beta sequences. The study's findings and limits: Later analysis identified a missense DCLRE1C variant that was linked to TCR beta V- and J-gene trimming. TCR sequences were mostly rare, though some public TCRs occurred in many donors.

Turning to this clone: What it recognizes is unknown.

Researchers ran the PCR with 60 Vbeta and 13 Jbeta primers. Sequenced by immunoSEQ multiplex PCR; TCRdb stores in-frame clones only, minus some. The sample carries roughly 140,000 clones, 68% recorded once. The J segment lost 4 bases and the V segment lost 5 bases, leaving 4 bases of the junction unmatched. This CDR3 spans 15 amino acids. Germline-derived CDR1 and CDR2 are PRHDT and FYEKMQ (reference sequence). Healthy bone marrow donors made up the donors. The origin of this receptor is a man aged 55-75 years in good health and CMV-seronegative. Specimen: PBMCs. The chain carries TRBV13 and TRBJ2-1; TRBD2 aligns across 11 bases. CDR3 sequence reads: CASSHRTSGYNEQFF. The CDR3 bases are TGTGCCAGCAGCCATAGGACTAGCGGGTACAATGAGCAGTTCTTC.